This T cell receptor (beta chain) originates from a study of T cell responses to AZD1222 COVID-19 vaccine. The protocol was immunoSEQ multiplex PCR, while the TCRdb copy is restricted to in-frame clones and leaves out a portion. The sample lists about 97,000 clones; 80% to 85% were seen once. The CDR3 length is 15 residues. V lost 4 bases, J lost 0 bases, and 4 bases stayed unmatched. Germline V gene lookup returns CDR1 SGHRS and CDR2 YFSETQ. The receptor's source is an adult in good health. V gene TRBV5-1 combines with J gene TRBJ1-5; 7 nucleotides line up with TRBD1. The sample in question was peripheral blood, obtained on day 0 of AZD1222 vaccination. The CDR3 nucleotides read TGCGCCAGCAGCCCAGGGGGGTATAGCAATCAGCCCCAGCATTTT. This encodes CASSPGGYSNQPQHF.